This T cell receptor (beta chain) was profiled in a study of T cell responses to AZD1222 COVID-19 vaccine. Between the trimmed V and J ends, which lost 1 base and 0 bases, there was a span of 4 bases. Germline V CDR1 and CDR2: SEHNR, FQNEAQ (reference sequence). This CDR3 has 14 residues. Produced via immunoSEQ multiplex PCR; TCRdb's table is partial and in-frame only. The table lists some 150,000 clones, approximately 89% of them singletons. On this clone itself: The antigen remains unidentified.

Whole-study results and caveats: Only after the peak T cell response were repertoires sampled. The donors showed a predominance of white British ancestry and of females, with possible underestimation of clonal diversity.

The rearrangement uses TRBV7-9 and TRBJ1-5; D is undetermined. The sequence was obtained from an adult who received the AZD1222 COVID-19 vaccine. Sample: peripheral blood, taken 28 days after the second AZD1222 dose. For the CDR3, the DNA is TGTGCCAGCAGCTTAGGAAATAGCAATCAGCCCCAGCATTTT. This encodes CASSLGNSNQPQHF.